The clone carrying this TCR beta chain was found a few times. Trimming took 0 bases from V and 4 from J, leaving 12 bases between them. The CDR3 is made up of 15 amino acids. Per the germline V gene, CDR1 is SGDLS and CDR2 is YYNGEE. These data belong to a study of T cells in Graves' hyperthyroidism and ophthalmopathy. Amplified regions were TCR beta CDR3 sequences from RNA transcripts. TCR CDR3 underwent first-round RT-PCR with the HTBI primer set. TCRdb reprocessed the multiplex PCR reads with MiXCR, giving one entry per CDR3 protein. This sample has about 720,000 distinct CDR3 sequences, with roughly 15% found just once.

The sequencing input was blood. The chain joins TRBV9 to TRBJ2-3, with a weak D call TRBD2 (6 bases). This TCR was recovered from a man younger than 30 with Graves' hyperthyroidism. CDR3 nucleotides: TGTGCCAGCAGCGTAGGGGCGGGGTACGCAGATACGCAGTATTTT. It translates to CASSVGAGYADTQYF. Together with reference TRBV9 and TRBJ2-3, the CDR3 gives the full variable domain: DSGVTQTPKHLITATGQRVTLRCSPRSGDLSVYWYQQSLDQGLQFLIQYYNGEERAKGNILERFSAQQFPDLHSELNLSSLELGDSALYFCASSVGAGYADTQYFGPGTRLTVL.